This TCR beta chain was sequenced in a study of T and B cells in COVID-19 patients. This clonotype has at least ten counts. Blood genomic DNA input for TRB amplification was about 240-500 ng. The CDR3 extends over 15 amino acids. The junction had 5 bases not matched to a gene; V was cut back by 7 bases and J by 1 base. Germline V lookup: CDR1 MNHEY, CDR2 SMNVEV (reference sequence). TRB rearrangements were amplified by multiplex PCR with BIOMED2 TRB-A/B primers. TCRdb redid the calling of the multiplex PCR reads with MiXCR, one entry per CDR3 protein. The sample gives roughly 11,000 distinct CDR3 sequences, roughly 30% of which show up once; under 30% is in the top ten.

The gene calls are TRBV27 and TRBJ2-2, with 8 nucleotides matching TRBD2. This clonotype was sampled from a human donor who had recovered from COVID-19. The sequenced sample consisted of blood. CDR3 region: CASTGGGRNTGELFF. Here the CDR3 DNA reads TGTGCCAGCACCGGGGGGGGCAGGAACACCGGGGAGCTGTTTTTT.